This entry lists 20 T cell receptor beta chains sequenced from one sample in a study of cytomegalovirus exposure and HLA in healthy donors. In the PCR, 60 Vbeta and 13 Jbeta primers were used. Only in-frame clones appear in the TCRdb table, and some are missing; sequencing was by immunoSEQ multiplex PCR. The data hold 70,000 to 85,000 clones, with about 68% observed a single time. Material: PBMCs. The source is a man aged 40-49 years in good health and CMV-seropositive.

The rearrangement joins TRBV5-8 to TRBJ1-6; no clear D. In germline, CDR1 is SGHTS, CDR2 YDEGEE. V was cut by 4 bases and J by 9 bases, with 23 bases left in between. The CDR3 is 17 residues long. The CDR3 DNA is TGTGCCAGCAGCATCGAAGCGGGGAGATGGGTCGGTTCACCCCTCCACTTT. This encodes CASSIEAGRWVGSPLHF.

This clone was seen a handful of times. The chain is built from TRBV19 and TRBJ2-1, with 9 bases aligning to TRBD2. The CDR3 is 15 residues long. CDR1 and CDR2 (germline): LNHDA, SQIVND (reference sequence). Germline trimming cut 8 bases from V and 0 bases from J; bases unmatched to any gene: 5. CDR3 residues: CASGQTSGSYNEQFF. CDR3 in DNA: TGTGCCAGTGGTCAGACTAGCGGCTCCTACAATGAGCAGTTCTTC.

The chain joins TRBV10-1 to TRBJ2-1, with TRBD2 matching over 10 bases. After removal of 6 bases from V and 7 bases from J, the junction contained 9 bases not matched to a gene. This CDR3 contains 15 residues. Germline CDR1 WNHNN, CDR2 SYGVQD (reference sequence). This CDR3 is CASSPSGRASNEQFF. CDR3 nucleotides: TGCGCCAGCAGCCCAAGCGGGAGGGCTTCAAATGAGCAGTTCTTC.

V usage is TRBV19 and J usage is TRBJ1-5, with 12 bases fitting TRBD1. Trimming cost V 5 bases and J 7 bases; bases outside gene matches: 6. The CDR3 spans 15 residues. Germline V gives CDR1 LNHDA, CDR2 SQIVND (reference sequence). CDR3 region: CASSGDRGRRQPQHF. The CDR3, as DNA: TGTGCCAGTAGTGGGGACAGGGGGCGTCGACAGCCCCAGCATTTT. Looking up the rest from reference TRBV19 and TRBJ1-5 gives the full variable domain: DGGITQSPKYLFRKEGQNVTLSCEQNLNHDAMYWYRQDPGQGLRLIYYSQIVNDFQKGDIAEGYSVSREKKESFPLTVTSAQKNPTAFYLCASSGDRGRRQPQHFGDGTRLSIL.

This CDR3 reads CASSSLQGGEQFF. CDR3 DNA sequence: TGTGCCAGCAGTTCCCTTCAGGGAGGGGAGCAGTTCTTC. The chain is built from TRBV6-5 and TRBJ2-1; 7 nucleotides align to TRBD2. Germline assignment: CDR1 MNHEY and CDR2 SVGAGI. The CDR3 has 13 residues. The trim removed 4 bases at V and 10 bases at J, leaving 7 bases unmatched.

The gene calls are TRBV4-1 and TRBJ2-4; the D gene is possibly TRBD2 (6 bases). Trimming pared 4 bases from V and 0 bases from J, leaving 16 bases between. This CDR3 region has 17 residues. CDR1 MGHRA and CDR2 YSYEKL come from the germline V gene. The chain's CDR3 is CASSLTTEGLAKNIQYF. The CDR3 coding sequence is TGCGCCAGCAGCCTCACTACGGAGGGGCTAGCCAAAAACATTCAGTACTTC.

The rearrangement joins TRBV19 to TRBJ2-4; a weak D match, TRBD1 (5 bases). Germline CDR1 is LNHDA and CDR2 is SQIVND (reference sequence). The CDR3 loop spans 14 amino acids. V was trimmed by 3 bases and J by 7 bases, leaving 13 bases between them. Written as DNA, the CDR3 is TGTGCCAGTAGTATCGGCAGGGTAGGGAACATTCAGTACTTC. This codes for CASSIGRVGNIQYF. Combining the CDR3 with reference TRBV19 and TRBJ2-4 gives the whole variable domain DGGITQSPKYLFRKEGQNVTLSCEQNLNHDAMYWYRQDPGQGLRLIYYSQIVNDFQKGDIAEGYSVSREKKESFPLTVTSAQKNPTAFYLCASSIGRVGNIQYFGAGTRLSVL.

The chain couples TRBV5-4 to TRBJ2-5; 8 nucleotides agree with TRBD1. The CDR3 spans 15 residues. J was trimmed by 5 bases and V by 0 bases; bases with no gene match: 6. Germline lookup yields CDR1 SGHNT and CDR2 YYREEE (reference sequence). CDR3 DNA: TGTGCCAGCAGCTTGGCGACAGGGGATAGGGAGACCCAGTACTTC. Its translation is CASSLATGDRETQYF.

CDR3 DNA: TGTGCCAGCAGTTTATATTTCTTACAGTCTGGGGCCAACGTCCTGACTTTC. Its protein product is CASSLYFLQSGANVLTF. The chain uses TRBV27 and TRBJ2-6; D remains ambiguous. Germline V lookup: CDR1 MNHEY, CDR2 SMNVEV (reference sequence). This CDR3 region has 17 residues. The V gene lost 1 base and the J gene lost 1 base, with 11 bases spanning the gap.

This clone was seen only once. The chain has TRBV6-6 and TRBJ1-2, with TRBD1 matching 9 bases. Germline CDR1 reads MNHNY; CDR2 reads SVGAGI (reference sequence). V gave up 7 bases and J gave up 6 bases; unmatched junction bases: 15. The CDR3 has 16 residues. The CDR3 DNA reads TGTGCCAGCACCTTTACCGGGACAGGGAGAGTGGATGGCTACACCTTC. Its translation is CASTFTGTGRVDGYTF.

This clone was seen once. V is TRBV30 and J is TRBJ2-1, with D perhaps TRBD2 (6 bases). The CDR3 length is 11 residues. Germline CDR1 and CDR2: GTSNPN and SVGIG (reference sequence). Trimming removed 2 bases from V and 10 bases from J, with 9 bases in between. The CDR3 is CAWSNGREQFF. The CDR3 nucleotides are TGTGCCTGGAGTAACGGGAGAGAGCAGTTCTTC.

The chain joins TRBV10-2 to TRBJ2-3; D may be TRBD2 (7 bases). The V gene's germline CDR1 is WSHSY and CDR2 SAAADI. The CDR3 spans 15 residues. Trimming removed 2 bases from V and 5 bases from J, with 14 bases in between. In DNA form, the CDR3 reads TGCGCCAGCAGTGAGGTGGTGGGGGGGCGAGATACGCAGTATTTT. Its translation is CASSEVVGGRDTQYF.

The chain recombines TRBV4-1 with TRBJ2-1; 12 nucleotides agree with TRBD2. From germline, CDR1 is MGHRA and CDR2 YSYEKL. Trimming cost V 3 bases and J 5 bases; bases outside gene matches: 5. This CDR3 is built from 16 residues. CDR3 sequence reads: CASSHQGLAGNNEQFF. CDR3 bases: TGCGCCAGCAGCCACCAGGGACTAGCGGGCAACAATGAGCAGTTCTTC.

CDR3 region: CASSYQGRETQYF. CDR3 DNA: TGTGCCAGCAGTTACCAGGGAAGGGAGACCCAGTACTTC. This sequence joins TRBV6-5 and TRBJ2-5, with D perhaps TRBD1 (5 bases). The CDR3 spans 13 residues. V lost 2 bases to trimming and J lost 5 bases, with 9 bases between them. The germline CDR1 and CDR2 sequences are MNHEY and SVGAGI.

A single count supports this clone. The genes are TRBV5-1 and TRBJ2-5; D might be TRBD2 (5 bases). CDR1 is SGHRS, CDR2 YFSETQ, per germline. CDR3 length equals 17 residues. Between the trimmed V and J ends, which lost 4 bases and 4 bases, there was a span of 23 bases. CDR3 in DNA: TGCGCCAGCAGCGGCACCGTGACTAACCGCCTACTAGAGACCCAGTACTTC. Encoded protein: CASSGTVTNRLLETQYF. The variable domain in full, with the rest retrieved from reference TRBV5-1 and TRBJ2-5, is KAGVTQTPRYLIKTRGQQVTLSCSPISGHRSVSWYQQTPGQGLQFLFEYFSETQRNKGNFPGRFSGRQFSNSRSEMNVSTLELGDSALYLCASSGTVTNRLLETQYFGPGTRLLVL.

This clone was seen only a few times. This sequence joins TRBV7-2 and TRBJ1-2; 8 nucleotides line up with TRBD1. V lost 5 bases to trimming and J lost 8 bases; unmatched junction nucleotides: 13. Germline V gives CDR1 SGHTA, CDR2 FQGNSA. The CDR3 is 15 amino acids. CDR3 bases: TGTGCCAGCAGCCCACAGCCACCGACAGGGGTGGGCTACACCTTC. Amino acids: CASSPQPPTGVGYTF.

The chain joins TRBV19 to TRBJ2-5; tentative D call: TRBD2 (6 bases). This CDR3 spans 15 amino acids. The V end lost 4 bases, the J end lost 5 bases, and 17 bases lay between the germline ends. Germline assignment: CDR1 LNHDA and CDR2 SQIVND (reference sequence). CDR3 region: CASSTATSTVETQYF. The CDR3 DNA reads as TGTGCCAGTAGTACCGCGACTAGTACGGTGGAGACCCAGTACTTC.

The rearrangement joins TRBV7-3 to TRBJ2-1; 9 nucleotides agree with TRBD2. The CDR3 length is 16 residues. Per the germline V gene, CDR1 is SGHTA and CDR2 is FQGTGA. With 5 bases clipped from V and 6 bases from J, the junction kept 11 bases outside the gene matches. The CDR3 DNA follows: TGTGCCAGCAGCCTCTCCTCTCTAGCGGGAAGCAATGAGCAGTTCTTC. Its translation is CASSLSSLAGSNEQFF.

The chain combines TRBV28 with TRBJ1-1, with 7 bases aligning to TRBD1. The trim removed 7 bases at V and 5 bases at J, leaving 10 bases unmatched. CDR3 length: 14 residues. Germline CDR1 MDHEN, CDR2 SYDVKM. This CDR3 reads CASTNRGRGTEAFF. CDR3 in DNA: TGTGCCAGCACCAATAGGGGGCGCGGAACTGAAGCTTTCTTT.

This clone was picked up one time. For the CDR3, the DNA is TGTGCCAGCAGCTTGATCGGATCTGGACAGGGACCTCAAGCTTTCTTT. Translating gives CASSLIGSGQGPQAFF. The chain employs TRBV5-6 and TRBJ1-1; 8 positions match TRBD1. J lost 9 bases, V lost 1 base, and 14 bases had no gene match. The CDR3 runs 16 residues. The germline V gene has CDR1 SGHDT and CDR2 YYEEEE.